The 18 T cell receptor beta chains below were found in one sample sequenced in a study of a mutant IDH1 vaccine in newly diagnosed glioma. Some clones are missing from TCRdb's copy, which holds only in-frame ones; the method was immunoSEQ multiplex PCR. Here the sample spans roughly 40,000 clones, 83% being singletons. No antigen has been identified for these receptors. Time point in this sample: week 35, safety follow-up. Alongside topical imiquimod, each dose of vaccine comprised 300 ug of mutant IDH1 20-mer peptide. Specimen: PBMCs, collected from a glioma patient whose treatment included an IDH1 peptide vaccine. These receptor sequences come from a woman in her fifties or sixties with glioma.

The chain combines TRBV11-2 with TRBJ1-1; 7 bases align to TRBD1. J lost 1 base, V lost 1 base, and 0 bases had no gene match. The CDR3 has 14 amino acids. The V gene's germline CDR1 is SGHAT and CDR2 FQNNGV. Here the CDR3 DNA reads TGTGCCAGCAGCTTAGGACAGGGGAACACTGAAGCTTTCTTT. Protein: CASSLGQGNTEAFF. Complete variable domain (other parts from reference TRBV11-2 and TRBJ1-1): EAGVAQSPRYKIIEKRQSVAFWCNPISGHATLYWYQQILGQGPKLLIQFQNNGVVDDSQLPKDRFSAERLKGVDSTLKIQPAKLEDSAVYLCASSLGQGNTEAFFGQGTRLTVV.

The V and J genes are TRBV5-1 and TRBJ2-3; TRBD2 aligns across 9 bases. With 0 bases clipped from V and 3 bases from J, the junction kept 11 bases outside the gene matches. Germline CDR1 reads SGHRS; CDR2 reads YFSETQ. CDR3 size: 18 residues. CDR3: CASSLAQRGAWGTDTQYF. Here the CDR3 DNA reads TGCGCCAGCAGCTTGGCCCAGCGGGGGGCCTGGGGGACAGATACGCAGTATTTT.

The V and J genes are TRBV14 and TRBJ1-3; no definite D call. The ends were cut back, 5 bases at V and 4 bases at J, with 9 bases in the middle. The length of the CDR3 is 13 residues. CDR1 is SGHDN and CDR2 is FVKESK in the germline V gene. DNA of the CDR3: TGTGCCAGCAGCAGGTTCCCAGGAAACACCATATATTTT. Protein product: CASSRFPGNTIYF.

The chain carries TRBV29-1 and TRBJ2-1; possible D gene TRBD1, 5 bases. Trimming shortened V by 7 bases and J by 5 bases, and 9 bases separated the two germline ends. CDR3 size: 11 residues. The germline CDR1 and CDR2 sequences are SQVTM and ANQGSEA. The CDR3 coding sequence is TGCAGCGCCGTCAGGGACAATGAGCAGTTCTTC. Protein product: CSAVRDNEQFF.

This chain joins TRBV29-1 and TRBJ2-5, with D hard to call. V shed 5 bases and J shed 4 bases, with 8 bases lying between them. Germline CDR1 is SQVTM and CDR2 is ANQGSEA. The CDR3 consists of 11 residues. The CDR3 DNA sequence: TGCAGCGTTCTTGTTAGAGAGACCCAGTACTTC. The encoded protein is CSVLVRETQYF.

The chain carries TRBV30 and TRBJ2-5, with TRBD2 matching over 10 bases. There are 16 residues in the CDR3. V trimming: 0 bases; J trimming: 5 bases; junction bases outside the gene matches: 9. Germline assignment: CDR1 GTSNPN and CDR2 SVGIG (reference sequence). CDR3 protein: CAWSVGLAGGGETQYF. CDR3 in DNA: TGTGCCTGGAGTGTAGGGTTAGCGGGGGGCGGGGAGACCCAGTACTTC.

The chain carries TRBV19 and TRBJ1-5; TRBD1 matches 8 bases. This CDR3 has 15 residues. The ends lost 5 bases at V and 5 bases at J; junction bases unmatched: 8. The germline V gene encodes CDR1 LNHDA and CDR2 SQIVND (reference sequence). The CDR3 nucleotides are TGTGCCAGTAGTCCAGACAGGGGCAGGTATCAGCCCCAGCATTTT. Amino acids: CASSPDRGRYQPQHF.

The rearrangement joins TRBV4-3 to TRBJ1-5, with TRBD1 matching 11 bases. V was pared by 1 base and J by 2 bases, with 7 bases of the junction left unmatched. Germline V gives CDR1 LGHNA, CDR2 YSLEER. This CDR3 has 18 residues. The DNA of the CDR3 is TGCGCCAGCAGCCAAGGGGACAGGGGGGGATTGGGCAATCAGCCCCAGCATTTT. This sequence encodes CASSQGDRGGLGNQPQHF.

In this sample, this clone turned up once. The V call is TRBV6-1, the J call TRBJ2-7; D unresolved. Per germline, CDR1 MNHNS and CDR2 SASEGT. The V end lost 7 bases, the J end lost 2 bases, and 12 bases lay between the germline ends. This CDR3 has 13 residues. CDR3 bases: TGTGCCAGCAACCCCGACAACCCCTACGAGCAGTACTTC. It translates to CASNPDNPYEQYF.

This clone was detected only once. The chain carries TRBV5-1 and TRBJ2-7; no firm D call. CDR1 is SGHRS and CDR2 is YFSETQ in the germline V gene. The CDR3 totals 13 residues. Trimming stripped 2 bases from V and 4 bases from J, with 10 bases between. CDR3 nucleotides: TGCGCCAGCAGCTTTGACGCGGAATACGAGCAGTACTTC. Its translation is CASSFDAEYEQYF.

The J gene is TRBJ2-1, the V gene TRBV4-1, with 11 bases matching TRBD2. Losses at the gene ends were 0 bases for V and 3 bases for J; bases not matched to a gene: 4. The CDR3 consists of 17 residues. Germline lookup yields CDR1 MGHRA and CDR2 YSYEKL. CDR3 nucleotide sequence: TGCGCCAGCAGCCAAGAGACTAGCGGGGACTTCTACAATGAGCAGTTCTTC. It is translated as CASSQETSGDFYNEQFF.

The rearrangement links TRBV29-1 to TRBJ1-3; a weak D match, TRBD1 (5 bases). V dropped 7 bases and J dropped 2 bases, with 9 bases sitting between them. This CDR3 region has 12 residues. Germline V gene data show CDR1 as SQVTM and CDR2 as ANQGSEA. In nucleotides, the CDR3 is TGCAGCGGTAAGGGGACTGGAAACACCATATATTTT. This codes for CSGKGTGNTIYF.

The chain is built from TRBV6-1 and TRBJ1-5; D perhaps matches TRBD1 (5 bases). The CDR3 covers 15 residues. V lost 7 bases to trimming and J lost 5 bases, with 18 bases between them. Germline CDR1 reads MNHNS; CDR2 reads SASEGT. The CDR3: CASNPSWGIDQPQHF. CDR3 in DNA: TGTGCCAGCAACCCAAGCTGGGGGATCGATCAGCCCCAGCATTTT.

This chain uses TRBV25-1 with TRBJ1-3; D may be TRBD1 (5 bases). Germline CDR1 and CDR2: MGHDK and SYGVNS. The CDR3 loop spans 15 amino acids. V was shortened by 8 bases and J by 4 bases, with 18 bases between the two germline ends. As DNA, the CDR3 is TGTGCCAGCGGCGCGACGGGGACGGGGGGAAACACCATATATTTT. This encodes CASGATGTGGNTIYF.

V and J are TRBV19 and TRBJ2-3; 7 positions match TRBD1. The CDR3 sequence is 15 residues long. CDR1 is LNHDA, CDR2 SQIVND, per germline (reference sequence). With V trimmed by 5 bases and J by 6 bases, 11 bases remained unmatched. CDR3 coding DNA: TGTGCCAGTAGTGTCTGGACAGGAATTGACGATACGCAGTATTTT. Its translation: CASSVWTGIDDTQYF.

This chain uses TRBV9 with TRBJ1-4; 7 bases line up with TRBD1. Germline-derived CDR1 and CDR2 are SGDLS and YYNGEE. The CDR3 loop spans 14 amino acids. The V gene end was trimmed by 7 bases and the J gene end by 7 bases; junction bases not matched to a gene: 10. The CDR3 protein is CASGRGGDAEKLFF. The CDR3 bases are TGTGCCAGCGGGAGAGGGGGCGACGCTGAAAAACTGTTTTTT.

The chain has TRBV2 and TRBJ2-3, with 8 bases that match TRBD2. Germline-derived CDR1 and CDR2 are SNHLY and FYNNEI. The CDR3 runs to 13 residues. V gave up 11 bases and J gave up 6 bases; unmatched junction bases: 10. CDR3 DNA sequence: TGTGCCTTCAGGACTAGCAACTCCGATACGCAGTATTTT. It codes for CAFRTSNSDTQYF.

The CDR3 protein is CASSQANEQYF. The CDR3 nucleotides are TGTGCCAGCAGCCAGGCTAACGAGCAGTACTTC. The chain uses TRBV5-6 and TRBJ2-7; D not resolved. The V gene lost 4 bases and the J gene lost 5 bases, with 7 bases spanning the gap. The CDR3 totals 11 residues. The V gene's germline CDR1 is SGHDT and CDR2 YYEEEE.